The 5 T cell receptor beta chains listed next were all sequenced from one sample in a study of immune evolution from preneoplasia to lung adenocarcinoma. Sequenced by immunoSEQ multiplex PCR; TCRdb stores in-frame clones only, minus some. The profile shows 2,000 to 2,500 clones, around 75% of them singletons. Sequenced material: FFPE minimally invasive lung adenocarcinoma tissue. The receptors stem from a person aged 55 to 79 with lung adenocarcinoma.

V is TRBV9 and J is TRBJ2-5; D gene ambiguous. CDR1 SGDLS and CDR2 YYNGEE come from the germline V gene. Trimming left V 2 bases short and J 5 bases short, with 13 bases between. The CDR3 contains 14 residues. CDR3 coding DNA: TGTGCCAGCAGCGTCGCACTGAGCAAGGAGACCCAGTACTTC. It is translated as CASSVALSKETQYF. Together with reference TRBV9 and TRBJ2-5, the CDR3 gives the full variable domain: DSGVTQTPKHLITATGQRVTLRCSPRSGDLSVYWYQQSLDQGLQFLIQYYNGEERAKGNILERFSAQQFPDLHSELNLSSLELGDSALYFCASSVALSKETQYFGPGTRLLVL.

V and J are TRBV7-2 and TRBJ2-5, with D maybe TRBD1 (6 bases). This CDR3 spans 15 amino acids. V was shortened by 2 bases and J by 5 bases, with 15 bases between the two germline ends. The V gene's germline CDR1 is SGHTA and CDR2 FQGNSA. CDR3 sequence (DNA): TGTGCCAGCAGCTTACAGGGGACCTCACGCGAGACCCAGTACTTC. Amino acids: CASSLQGTSRETQYF.

The chain has TRBV2 and TRBJ1-2, with D unresolved. Germline CDR1 and CDR2: SNHLY and FYNNEI. Trimming cost V 5 bases and J 0 bases, with 13 bases left between them. The CDR3 has 15 residues. As DNA, the CDR3 is TGTGCCAGCAGTCGGACGTCTCGAGCTAACTATGGCTACACCTTC. Translation: CASSRTSRANYGYTF.

As DNA, the CDR3 is TGTGCCAGCAGCCGCGAGGGGAGAGATCAAGACGAGCAGTACTTC. Translated, it gives CASSREGRDQDEQYF. The chain couples TRBV4-2 to TRBJ2-7; the D gene could be TRBD1 or TRBD2 (5 bases each). Germline V CDR1 and CDR2: LGHNA, YNFKEQ. CDR3 length: 15 amino acids. Trimming pared 4 bases from V and 5 bases from J, leaving 18 bases between.

The J gene is TRBJ2-7, the V gene TRBV7-9; TRBD1 aligns across 9 bases. Germline CDR1 SEHNR, CDR2 FQNEAQ (reference sequence). This CDR3 has 15 residues. The trim removed 0 bases at V and 3 bases at J, leaving 3 bases unmatched. DNA of the CDR3: TGTGCCAGCAGCTTAGCGCTGGGACAGGGCTACGAGCAGTACTTC. This codes for CASSLALGQGYEQYF.